A single sample gave rise to the 25 T cell receptor beta chains below, sequenced in a study of T cells in Graves' hyperthyroidism and ophthalmopathy. The CDR3 regions of TCR beta were amplified from RNA transcripts. Initially, a first-round RT-PCR of the TCR CDR3 employed the HTBI primer set. TCRdb called the multiplex PCR reads again in MiXCR, with one record for every CDR3 protein. Of 20,000 to 30,000 distinct CDR3 sequences in the sample, approximately 49% were seen once. The specimen was blood. The receptors were sampled from a woman aged 40 to 50 with Graves' hyperthyroidism that later progressed to Graves' ophthalmopathy.

The chain couples TRBV20-1 to TRBJ2-5, with 14 bases lining up with TRBD2. With 4 bases clipped from V and 8 bases from J, the junction kept 6 bases outside the gene matches. The germline gives CDR1 DFQATT, CDR2 SNEGSKA (reference sequence). This CDR3 region has 14 residues. The CDR3 here is CSAKPGTSGRTQYF. The CDR3 DNA follows: TGCAGTGCTAAACCCGGGACTAGCGGGAGAACCCAGTACTTC.

Turning to this clonotype: Given a much more abundant clone one base away, this may be a read error. The V and J genes are TRBV5-6 and TRBJ2-7; a weak D match, TRBD2 (7 bases). V was trimmed by 0 bases and J by 6 bases, leaving 13 bases between them. Germline CDR1 and CDR2: SGHDT and YYEEEE. The CDR3 sequence is 14 residues long. CDR3 region: CASSLARGGGEQYF. The CDR3 DNA is TGTGCCAGCAGCTTGGCGAGGGGGGGGGGCGAGCAGTACTTC.

A few counts support this clonotype. For the CDR3, the DNA is TGTGCCAGTAGTATTGCGGGCGGTGACGAGCAGTACTTC. Translated, it gives CASSIAGGDEQYF. This chain connects TRBV19 to TRBJ2-7, with D perhaps TRBD2 (5 bases). The CDR3 is 13 amino acids. The V and J ends lost 3 bases and 5 bases respectively, with 11 bases between them. Germline CDR1 is LNHDA and CDR2 is SQIVND (reference sequence).

The chain is built from TRBV24-1 and TRBJ2-1, with 7 bases matching TRBD2. Germline-derived CDR1 and CDR2 are KGHDR and SFDVKD. The CDR3 is made up of 15 amino acids. With 4 bases clipped from V and 4 bases from J, the junction kept 6 bases outside the gene matches. The CDR3: CATSEPGTTYNEQFF. The CDR3, as DNA: TGTGCCACCAGTGAGCCCGGGACTACGTACAATGAGCAGTTCTTC.

This clonotype counts as medium-sized. This chain uses TRBV2 with TRBJ2-2; 9 bases are a match to TRBD1. The CDR3 has 15 amino acids. V shed 2 bases, J shed 7 bases, and the junction held 5 bases outside the gene matches. The germline CDR1 and CDR2 sequences are SNHLY and FYNNEI. CDR3 bases: TGTGCCAGCAGTGAAAACAGGGGGCAGGGCGGGGAGCTGTTTTTT. Its translation is CASSENRGQGGELFF.

CDR3 nucleotides: TGCAGCGTATCTAGCGGGACAGGGAACACTGAAGCTTTCTTT. Amino acids: CSVSSGTGNTEAFF. This chain links TRBV29-1 with TRBJ1-1; 8 bases fit TRBD1. Germline CDR1 and CDR2: SQVTM and ANQGSEA. The V and J ends lost 6 bases and 1 base, in that order; junction bases with no gene match: 7. This CDR3 has 14 amino acids.

V is TRBV7-3 and J is TRBJ2-7; 9 bases align to TRBD1. The CDR3 consists of 16 residues. Germline V gives CDR1 SGHTA, CDR2 FQGTGA. The trim removed 1 base at V and 2 bases at J, leaving 6 bases unmatched. The CDR3 DNA reads TGTGCCAGCAGCTTAAACGGAGGACAGGGGACCTACGAGCAGTACTTC. Translated: CASSLNGGQGTYEQYF.

This clonotype was detected a few times. The rearrangement joins TRBV20-1 to TRBJ1-5; a weak D match, TRBD1 (5 bases). Trimming pared 6 bases from V and 2 bases from J, leaving 14 bases between. CDR3 length: 14 residues. Germline V gene sequence: CDR1 DFQATT, CDR2 SNEGSKA (reference sequence). The CDR3 DNA reads as TGCAGTGCGGGGGGTCCTCCAGGCAATCAGCCCCAGCATTTT. Residues: CSAGGPPGNQPQHF.

This sequence joins TRBV20-1 and TRBJ2-1; 11 positions match TRBD2. V lost 0 bases to trimming and J lost 3 bases; unmatched junction nucleotides: 1. In germline, CDR1 is DFQATT, CDR2 SNEGSKA (reference sequence). This CDR3 is built from 15 residues. The DNA for the CDR3 is TGCAGTGCTAGAGATGGGACTAGCGGCTACAATGAGCAGTTCTTC. Its protein product is CSARDGTSGYNEQFF.

The rearrangement joins TRBV19 to TRBJ1-2; D call uncertain. This CDR3 region has 15 residues. Trimming took off 2 bases at V and 2 bases at J, with 12 bases between the two ends. Germline lookup yields CDR1 LNHDA and CDR2 SQIVND (reference sequence). CDR3 loop: CASSIMGGQNYGYTF. The CDR3 nucleotides are TGTGCCAGTAGTATAATGGGCGGCCAGAACTATGGCTACACCTTC.

As to this clonotype: At one of its ends the junction is not consistent with the germline gene, which may arise from a read error. The chain couples TRBV24-1 to TRBJ2-7; 8 bases fit TRBD2. Germline lookup yields CDR1 KGHDR and CDR2 SFDVKD. This CDR3 region has 17 residues. CDR3 bases: TGTGCCGCCAGTGCCTATTCCGCGGGGGGTAGGTTCTACGAGCAGTACTTC. Translated: CAASAYSAGGRFYEQYF.

The rearrangement uses TRBV20-1 and TRBJ2-7, with 9 positions matching TRBD2. CDR1 DFQATT and CDR2 SNEGSKA come from the germline V gene (reference sequence). This CDR3 is built from 13 residues. The trim removed 5 bases at V and 6 bases at J, leaving 8 bases unmatched. CDR3 bases: TGCAGTGCTGGGATAGCGGGAGAGGGCGAGCAGTACTTC. Its protein product is CSAGIAGEGEQYF.

V gene TRBV7-4 combines with J gene TRBJ2-3; 12 bases line up with TRBD2. The CDR3 has 15 residues. The junction had 6 bases not matched to a gene; V was cut back by 7 bases and J by 4 bases. Germline CDR1 reads SGHVT; CDR2 reads SQSDAQ. CDR3: CASNRASGRADTQYF. The CDR3 nucleotides are TGTGCCAGCAATCGGGCTAGCGGGAGGGCAGATACGCAGTATTTT.

The table lists this clonotype with many counts. This chain uses TRBV9 with TRBJ2-1; 10 nucleotides line up with TRBD1. There are 18 residues in the CDR3. CDR1 and CDR2 (germline): SGDLS, YYNGEE. Trimming took 4 bases from V and 5 from J; bases not matched to a gene: 15. CDR3 nucleotide sequence: TGTGCCAGCAGCCCCACCTCCTTCGGGACAGGGGCCCACAATGAGCAGTTCTTC. It is translated as CASSPTSFGTGAHNEQFF. Filled out from reference TRBV9 and TRBJ2-1, the complete variable domain reads DSGVTQTPKHLITATGQRVTLRCSPRSGDLSVYWYQQSLDQGLQFLIQYYNGEERAKGNILERFSAQQFPDLHSELNLSSLELGDSALYFCASSPTSFGTGAHNEQFFGPGTRLTVL.

This clonotype has a handful of counts. The chain uses TRBV25-1 and TRBJ2-5; D uncertain. The length of the CDR3 is 14 residues. The germline V gene encodes CDR1 MGHDK and CDR2 SYGVNS. Trimming removed 2 bases at V and 2 bases at J, with 9 bases between. CDR3 loop: CASSERPQQETQYF. As DNA, the CDR3 is TGTGCCAGCAGTGAAAGGCCACAGCAAGAGACCCAGTACTTC.

This chain connects TRBV25-1 to TRBJ2-1, with TRBD2 identical over 9 bases. Germline-derived CDR1 and CDR2 are MGHDK and SYGVNS. The CDR3 consists of 20 residues. J was trimmed by 8 bases and V by 8 bases; bases with no gene match: 28. The CDR3: CASAPPKGGGRAGGPDEQFF. CDR3 bases: TGTGCCAGCGCACCCCCTAAGGGGGGCGGGCGAGCGGGAGGCCCCGATGAGCAGTTCTTC.

The chain links TRBV6-6 to TRBJ1-2; no firm D call. This CDR3 region has 16 residues. Deletions cut 3 bases from V and 4 bases from J, with 18 bases between. CDR1 is MNHNY, CDR2 SVGAGI, per germline (reference sequence). The CDR3 loop reads CASSYRRLAGGYGYTF. Here the CDR3 DNA reads TGTGCCAGCAGTTATCGGCGACTAGCGGGAGGCTATGGCTACACCTTC.

This rearrangement joins TRBV5-1 to TRBJ1-6; TRBD1 aligns across 9 bases. Trimming cost V 8 bases and J 3 bases; bases outside gene matches: 6. Germline lookup yields CDR1 SGHRS and CDR2 YFSETQ. The CDR3 is 15 amino acids. CDR3 nucleotide sequence: TGCGCCAGTAGACAGGGGGAAATCTATAATTCACCCCTCCACTTT. Translating it yields CASRQGEIYNSPLHF.

V usage is TRBV25-1 and J usage is TRBJ2-1, with D unclear. The CDR3 contains 13 residues. CDR1 and CDR2 from the germline V gene are MGHDK and SYGVNS. V lost 3 bases to trimming and J lost 4 bases, with 7 bases between them. CDR3 amino acids: CASSDGYYNEQFF. The CDR3, as DNA: TGTGCCAGCAGTGATGGGTATTACAATGAGCAGTTCTTC.

The chain carries TRBV20-1 and TRBJ2-3, with D uncertain. Germline CDR1 DFQATT, CDR2 SNEGSKA (reference sequence). Trimming shortened V by 0 bases and J by 2 bases, and 12 bases separated the two germline ends. This CDR3 is 15 amino acids long. The CDR3 region has the DNA TGCAGTGCTAGAGATTATCACGCATCCACAGATACGCAGTATTTT. Protein sequence: CSARDYHASTDTQYF.

This clonotype was seen a handful of times. The rearrangement uses TRBV18 and TRBJ2-1; TRBD2 aligns across 14 bases. Losses at the gene ends were 5 bases for V and 6 bases for J; bases not matched to a gene: 6. Germline V gene lookup returns CDR1 KGHSH and CDR2 LQKENI. This CDR3 is 16 amino acids long. DNA for the CDR3: TGTGCCAGCTCAGAGGGACTAGCGGGAGTGGGCAATGAGCAGTTCTTC. Translated: CASSEGLAGVGNEQFF.

A word on this clonotype: It is unclear where the CDR3 begins or ends on the DNA, so no DNA is shown, and the CDR3 is as TCRdb lists it. This chain connects TRBV7-9 to TRBJ2-3. CDR1 and CDR2 (germline): SEHNR, FQNEAQ (reference sequence). The CDR3 comprises 22 residues, both ends counted. The CDR3 here is CASSFYICSATMFGGVADTQYF.

This chain links TRBV20-1 with TRBJ2-7, with 7 positions matching TRBD1. Germline CDR1 reads DFQATT; CDR2 reads SNEGSKA (reference sequence). The CDR3 sequence is 16 residues long. V lost 0 bases, J lost 3 bases, and 11 bases stayed unmatched. The CDR3 here is CSARDHRAQGNYEQYV. The CDR3 region has the DNA TGCAGTGCTAGAGACCATCGCGCACAGGGGAACTACGAGCAGTACGTC.

J is TRBJ1-2 and V is TRBV29-1, with a tentative D call TRBD1 (6 bases). Between the trimmed V and J ends, which lost 7 bases and 6 bases, there was a span of 18 bases. Germline CDR1 is SQVTM and CDR2 is ANQGSEA. The CDR3 loop spans 13 amino acids. The CDR3 DNA reads as TGCAGCGCACCCTACGGGGAGGGGGATGGCTACACCTTC. This gives the protein CSAPYGEGDGYTF.

The genes are TRBV29-1 and TRBJ1-5, with D unclear. Germline lookup yields CDR1 SQVTM and CDR2 ANQGSEA. Trimming left V 7 bases short and J 2 bases short, with 12 bases between. This CDR3 is built from 13 residues. The CDR3 spells CSGSSGGNQPQHF. CDR3 coding DNA: TGCAGCGGCTCCAGTGGGGGCAATCAGCCCCAGCATTTT. Full variable domain (rest looked up from reference TRBV29-1 and TRBJ1-5): SAVISQKPSRDICQRGTSLTIQCQVDSQVTMMFWYRQQPGQSLTLIATANQGSEATYESGFVIDKFPISRPNLTFSTLTVSNMSPEDSSIYLCSGSSGGNQPQHFGDGTRLSIL.